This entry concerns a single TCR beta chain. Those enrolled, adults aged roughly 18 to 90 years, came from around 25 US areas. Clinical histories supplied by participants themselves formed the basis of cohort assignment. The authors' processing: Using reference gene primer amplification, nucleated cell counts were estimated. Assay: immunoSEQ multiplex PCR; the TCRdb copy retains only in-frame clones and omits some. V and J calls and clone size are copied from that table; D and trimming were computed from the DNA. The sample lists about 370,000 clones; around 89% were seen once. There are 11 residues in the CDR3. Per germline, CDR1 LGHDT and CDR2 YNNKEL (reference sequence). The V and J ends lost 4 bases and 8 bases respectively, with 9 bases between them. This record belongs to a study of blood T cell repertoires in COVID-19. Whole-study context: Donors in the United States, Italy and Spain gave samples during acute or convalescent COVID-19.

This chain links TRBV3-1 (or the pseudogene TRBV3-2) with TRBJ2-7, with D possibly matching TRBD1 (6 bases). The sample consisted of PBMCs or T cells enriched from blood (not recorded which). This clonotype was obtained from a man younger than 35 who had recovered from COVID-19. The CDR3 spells CASSPGTQQYF. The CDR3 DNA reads TGTGCCAGCAGCCCAGGGACACAGCAGTACTTC.